This T cell receptor beta chain appears in the sequencing data of a study of shared clonotypes between healthy human individuals. Study-wide context: In total, the donors were a couple of women and a few men aged 18 to 49. The study's findings and limits: Only blood was sampled, and tissue TCR repertoires likely differ from blood ones.

At deep level, the assay was performed. Repertoires were generated with immunoSEQ multiplex PCR, while TCRdb's copy carries only in-frame clones and drops some. Of roughly 2,000,000 clones listed, approximately 94% were seen once; the top ten hold under 1.5%. A note on this clone: Its antigen is still unknown.

CD45RO negativity and positive selection for CCR7 defined naive CD8 cells, a population that excluded terminally differentiated effector memory CD45RA+ cells. With 1 base removed from V and 4 bases from J, the gap between germline ends came to 11 bases. CDR1 is SGHDT and CDR2 is YYEEEE in the germline V gene. CDR3 size: 14 residues. The genes are TRBV5-6 and TRBJ1-1; D gene uncertain. Specimen: naive CD8+ T cells sorted from blood. The clonotype originates from a man between 18 and 29 years old in good health. CDR3 in amino acids: CASSLLAEVTEAFF. The CDR3 nucleotides read TGTGCCAGCAGCTTGTTGGCCGAGGTCACTGAAGCTTTCTTT.